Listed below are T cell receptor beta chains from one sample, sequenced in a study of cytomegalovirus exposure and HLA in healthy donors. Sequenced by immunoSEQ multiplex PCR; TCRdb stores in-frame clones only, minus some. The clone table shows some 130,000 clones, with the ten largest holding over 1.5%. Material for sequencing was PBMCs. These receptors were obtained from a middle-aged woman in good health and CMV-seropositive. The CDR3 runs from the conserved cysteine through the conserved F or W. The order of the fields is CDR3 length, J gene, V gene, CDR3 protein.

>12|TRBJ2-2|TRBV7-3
CASSGGTGELFF
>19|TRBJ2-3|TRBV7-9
CASSWDRGFSGSWTDTQYF
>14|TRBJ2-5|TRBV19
CASSIGYGLETQYF
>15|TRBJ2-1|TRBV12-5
CASGLGGVTYNEQFF
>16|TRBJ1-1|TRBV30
CAWSGSEFGQHTEAFF
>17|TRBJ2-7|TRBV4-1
CASSLLQGAESSYEQYF
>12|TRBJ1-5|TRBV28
CASSSSLLPQHF
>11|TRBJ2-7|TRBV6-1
CASVSEYEQYF
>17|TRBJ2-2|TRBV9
CASSPGLTGGVSGELFF
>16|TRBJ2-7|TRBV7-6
CASSLASSGDGYEQYF
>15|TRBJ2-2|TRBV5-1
CASSFTGGDTGELFF
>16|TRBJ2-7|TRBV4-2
CASSQDEAGGHYEQYF
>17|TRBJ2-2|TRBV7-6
CASSLSPSGRDGGELFF
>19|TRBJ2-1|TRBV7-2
CASSLASPSSALPYNEQFF
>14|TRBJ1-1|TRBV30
CAWSVGRRNTEAFF
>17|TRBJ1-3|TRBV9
CASSVDSGTGAGNTIYF
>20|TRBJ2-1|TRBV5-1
CAGSLNTGTSGRLSYNEQFF
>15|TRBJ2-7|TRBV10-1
CAPPGGTRCSYEQYF
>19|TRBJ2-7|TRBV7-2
CASSLVSGTDNPRGYEQYF
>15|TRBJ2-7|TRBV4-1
CASSQGFGGSYEQYF
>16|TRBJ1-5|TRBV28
CASSLGSGGYNQPQHF
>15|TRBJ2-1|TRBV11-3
CASSLGIVMNNEQFF
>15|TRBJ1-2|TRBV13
CASSLGRGQFYGHTF
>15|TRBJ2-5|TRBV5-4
CASSGWSGRSEAQYF
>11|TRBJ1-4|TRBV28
CASSFGEKLFF
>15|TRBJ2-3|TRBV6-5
CASSPRQGPTDTQYF
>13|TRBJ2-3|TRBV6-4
CASSPSAKDTQYF